These T cell receptor beta chains were read from a single sample in a study of blood T cell repertoires in COVID-19. Assay: immunoSEQ multiplex PCR; the TCRdb copy retains only in-frame clones and omits some. The table has 90,000 to 110,000 clones, approximately 80% seen once. The material sequenced was peripheral blood. Every receptor here comes from a woman in her 70s with acute or convalescent COVID-19. The CDR3 runs from the conserved cysteine through the conserved F or W. D genes are given only for firm matches. Size tells how often a clone was seen (once, few, many) or the class of an expanded clone, and some rows leave it out.

>TRBV9|TRBJ2-1|NA|NA
CASSGGMGSYNEQFF
TGTGCCAGCAGCGGAGGGATGGGCTCCTACAATGAGCAGTTCTTC
>TRBV10-3|TRBJ1-2|NA|NA
CAISELGLGGYTF
TGTGCCATCAGTGAGCTGGGGCTTGGGGGCTACACCTTC
>TRBV6-1|TRBJ2-2|NA|NA
CASSEGPYTGELFF
TGTGCCAGCAGTGAGGGCCCTTACACCGGGGAGCTGTTTTTT
>TRBV4-3|TRBJ1-2|TRBD1|NA
CASSQADRDGYTF
TGCGCCAGCAGCCAAGCCGACAGGGATGGCTACACCTTC
>TRBV9|TRBJ1-1|NA|few
CASSPTDWNTEAFF
TGTGCCAGCAGCCCAACCGACTGGAACACTGAAGCTTTCTTT
>TRBV5-6|TRBJ2-2|TRBD2|NA
CASSFLADPTGELFF
TGTGCCAGCAGCTTTCTAGCGGACCCCACCGGGGAGCTGTTTTTT
>TRBV6-2/TRBV6-3|TRBJ1-1|NA|NA
CASSYSSGPEAFF
TGTGCCAGCAGTTACTCATCAGGGCCTGAAGCTTTCTTT
>TRBV29-1|TRBJ2-5|NA|NA
CSVAVQETQYF
TGCAGCGTTGCGGTCCAAGAGACCCAGTACTTC
>TRBV9|TRBJ1-2|NA|NA
CASRAGYGYTF
TGTGCCAGCAGGGCGGGGTATGGCTACACCTTC
>TRBV18|TRBJ1-1|NA|NA
CASSPREGSNTEAFF
TGTGCCAGCTCACCTAGGGAGGGCTCGAACACTGAAGCTTTCTTT
>TRBV9|TRBJ1-5|NA|NA
CASSVGLGSGGPQHF
TGTGCCAGCAGCGTAGGGTTGGGTTCGGGGGGACCCCAGCATTTT
>TRBV18|TRBJ2-3|NA|once
CASSPPSGGHSTDTQYF
TGTGCCAGCTCACCACCATCAGGGGGGCATAGCACAGATACGCAGTATTTT
>TRBV6-5|TRBJ1-1|NA|NA
CASSYLGGNTEAFF
TGTGCCAGCAGTTACTTGGGGGGGAACACTGAAGCTTTCTTT
>TRBV6-1|TRBJ2-1|NA|NA
CASSDNSRRHEQFF
TGTGCCAGCAGTGATAACTCCCGCCGCCATGAGCAGTTCTTC
>TRBV28|TRBJ2-6|NA|NA
CASSSPGFPGANVLTF
TGTGCCAGCAGTTCCCCAGGGTTCCCTGGGGCCAACGTCCTGACTTTC
>TRBV6-2/TRBV6-3|TRBJ1-2|NA|NA
CASSTSRQAFYGYTF
TGTGCCAGCAGTACCTCTCGACAGGCCTTCTATGGCTACACCTTC
>TRBV5-5|TRBJ2-7|NA|NA
CASSSTGPSYEQYF
TGTGCCAGCAGTTCGACAGGCCCCTCCTACGAGCAGTACTTC
>TRBV28|TRBJ2-5|TRBD1|NA
CASRRTGGGETQYF
TGTGCCAGCAGACGGACAGGGGGTGGCGAGACCCAGTACTTC